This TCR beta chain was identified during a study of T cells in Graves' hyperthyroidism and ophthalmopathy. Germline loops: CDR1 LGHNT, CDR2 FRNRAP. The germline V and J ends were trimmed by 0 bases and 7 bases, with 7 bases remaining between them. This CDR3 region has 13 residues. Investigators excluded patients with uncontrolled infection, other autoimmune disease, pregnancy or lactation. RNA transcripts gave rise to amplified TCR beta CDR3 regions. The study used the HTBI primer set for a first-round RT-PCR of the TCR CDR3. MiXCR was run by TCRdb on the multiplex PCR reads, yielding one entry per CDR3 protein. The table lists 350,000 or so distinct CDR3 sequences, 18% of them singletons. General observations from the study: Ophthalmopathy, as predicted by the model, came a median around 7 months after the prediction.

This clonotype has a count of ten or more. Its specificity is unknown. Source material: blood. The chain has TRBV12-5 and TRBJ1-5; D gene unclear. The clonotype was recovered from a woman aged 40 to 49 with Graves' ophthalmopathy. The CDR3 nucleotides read TGTGCTAGTGGTTTGGTACTAGACCAGCCCCAGCATTTT. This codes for CASGLVLDQPQHF.